This T cell receptor (beta chain) was sequenced in a study of cytomegalovirus exposure and HLA in healthy donors. The germline gives CDR1 SGHDN, CDR2 FVKESK. V lost 5 bases to trimming and J lost 5 bases, with 9 bases between them. The CDR3 sequence is 12 residues long. This clone was observed a single time. PCR was performed using 60 Vbeta and 13 Jbeta primers. The method was immunoSEQ multiplex PCR; TCRdb's version includes in-frame clones alone and lacks a portion of them. The data contain roughly 190,000 clones, 73% of them singletons. The chain is built from TRBV14 and TRBJ1-2; D possibly corresponds to TRBD1 (6 bases). Sequenced material: PBMCs. This TCR was sampled from a woman aged 25 to 39 in good health and CMV-seronegative. CDR3 DNA sequence: TGTGCCAGCAGCGTACAGGGTTATGGCTACACCTTC. Translation: CASSVQGYGYTF. The full variable domain, its missing parts supplied by reference TRBV14 and TRBJ1-2, is EAGVTQFPSHSVIEKGQTVTLRCDPISGHDNLYWYRRVMGKEIKFLLHFVKESKQDESGMPNNRFLAERTGGTYSTLKVQPAELEDSGVYFCASSVQGYGYTFGSGTRLTVV.